This T cell receptor (beta chain) derives from a study of early T cells in non-severe SARS-CoV-2 infection. Study-wide results and limits: VDJdb-based matching was biased toward anti-spike CD8 responses and missed private and CD4 specificities.

Individually, cDNA molecules had unique molecular identifiers attached to them. TCRdb called the 5' RACE reads again in MiXCR, with one record for every CDR3 protein. The sample has more than 70,000 distinct CDR3 sequences; 9% to 15% are singletons. About this clonotype: Its matching antigen is unknown.

The CDR3 has 13 residues. Deletions cut 0 bases from V and 1 base from J, with 3 bases between. The germline V gene encodes CDR1 SGHAT and CDR2 FQNNGV. The clonotype comes from an adult who was a healthcare worker with PCR-confirmed SARS-CoV-2 infection or an uninfected control (not recorded which). The source material was whole blood. The V and J genes are TRBV11-2 and TRBJ1-1, with D unresolved. For the CDR3, the DNA is TGTGCCAGCAGCTTAGAACCGAACACTGAAGCTTTCTTT. This encodes CASSLEPNTEAFF.